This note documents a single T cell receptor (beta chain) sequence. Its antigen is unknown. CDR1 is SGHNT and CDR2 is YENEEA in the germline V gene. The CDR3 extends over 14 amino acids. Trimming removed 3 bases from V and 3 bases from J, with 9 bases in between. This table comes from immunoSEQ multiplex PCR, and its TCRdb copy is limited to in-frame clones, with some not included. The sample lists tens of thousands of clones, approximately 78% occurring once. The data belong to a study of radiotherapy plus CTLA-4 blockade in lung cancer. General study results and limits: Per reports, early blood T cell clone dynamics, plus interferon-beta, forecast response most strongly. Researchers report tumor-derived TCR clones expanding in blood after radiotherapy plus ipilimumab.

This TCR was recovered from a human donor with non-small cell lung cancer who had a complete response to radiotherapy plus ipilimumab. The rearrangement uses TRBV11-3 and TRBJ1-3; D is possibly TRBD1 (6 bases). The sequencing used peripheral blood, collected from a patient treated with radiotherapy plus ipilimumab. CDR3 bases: TGTGCCAGCAGCTTCGGACAGCTTGGAAACACCATATATTTT. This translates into CASSFGQLGNTIYF.